One sample yielded the 22 T cell receptor beta chains listed below, sequenced in a study of T cell responses to AZD1222 COVID-19 vaccine. The assay was immunoSEQ multiplex PCR, and TCRdb's table has in-frame clones only and misses some. The data show 85,000 to 100,000 clones, approximately 91% seen once. This sample comprised peripheral blood, obtained 28 days after the second AZD1222 dose. These receptors all stem from an adult who received the AZD1222 COVID-19 vaccine.

This sequence joins TRBV19 and TRBJ2-7; TRBD2 might be the D (6 bases). The V and J ends lost 5 bases and 2 bases respectively, with 13 bases between them. The CDR3 extends over 14 amino acids. Germline V lookup: CDR1 LNHDA, CDR2 SQIVND (reference sequence). CDR3 sequence reads: CASSPTAGTYEQYF. The CDR3 nucleotides read TGTGCCAGTAGTCCCACGGCGGGAACCTACGAGCAGTACTTC.

J is TRBJ2-1 and V is TRBV14, with 7 bases fitting TRBD1. Germline lookup yields CDR1 SGHDN and CDR2 FVKESK. There are 16 residues in the CDR3. V was clipped by 0 bases and J by 5 bases; unmatched bases: 7. The CDR3 loop is CASSQEKTGWDNEQFF. The CDR3, as DNA: TGTGCCAGCAGCCAAGAAAAGACAGGGTGGGACAATGAGCAGTTCTTC.

The chain employs TRBV6-6 and TRBJ1-6; TRBD1 is a possible D gene (6 bases). V lost 0 bases to trimming and J lost 7 bases, with 7 bases between them. Per germline, CDR1 MNHNY and CDR2 SVGAGI (reference sequence). CDR3 size: 14 residues. In DNA form, the CDR3 reads TGTGCCAGCAGTTACTCTGGACAGAATTCACCCCTCCACTTT. Translated: CASSYSGQNSPLHF.

V and J are TRBV7-9 and TRBJ1-4; TRBD1 matches 10 bases. The germline V gene has CDR1 SEHNR and CDR2 FQNEAQ (reference sequence). The CDR3 extends over 13 amino acids. V lost 7 bases and J lost 8; bases outside the gene matches: 4. In DNA form, the CDR3 reads TGTGCCAGCAACGGACAGGGGGTGGAAAAACTGTTTTTT. It translates to CASNGQGVEKLFF. Based on the CDR3 plus reference TRBV7-9 and TRBJ1-4, the full variable domain is DTGVSQNPRHKITKRGQNVTFRCDPISEHNRLYWYRQTLGQGPEFLTYFQNEAQLEKSRLLSDRFSAERPKGSFSTLEIQRTEQGDSAMYLCASNGQGVEKLFFGSGTQLSVL.

This clone has just one count. V gene TRBV6-5 combines with J gene TRBJ1-1; the D gene is possibly TRBD1 (6 bases). V lost 7 bases and J 3 bases, leaving 12 bases between the germline ends. Per germline, CDR1 MNHEY and CDR2 SVGAGI. The CDR3 totals 13 residues. CDR3 DNA: TGTGCCAGCAATTGGGCAGGGGACACTGAAGCTTTCTTT. Residues: CASNWAGDTEAFF.

The CDR3 bases are TGTGCCCTCCGGGGGGTGAGCACAGATACGCAGTATTTT. It encodes CALRGVSTDTQYF. This rearrangement joins TRBV10-3 to TRBJ2-3; 7 bases fit TRBD2. This CDR3 has 13 residues. V dropped 11 bases and J dropped 0; count of bases not matched to a gene: 5. CDR1 and CDR2 (germline): ENHRY, SYGVKD.

This chain joins TRBV20-1 and TRBJ2-1, with 9 nucleotides matching TRBD2. Germline V lookup: CDR1 DFQATT, CDR2 SNEGSKA (reference sequence). There are 14 residues in the CDR3. With V trimmed by 3 bases and J by 9 bases, 9 bases remained unmatched. CDR3 loop: CSASPAGGPSEQFF. CDR3 bases: TGCAGTGCTAGTCCGGCGGGGGGGCCCAGTGAGCAGTTCTTC.

This clone has only a few counts. The chain links TRBV19 to TRBJ1-6; a weak D match, TRBD1 (6 bases). Germline V gives CDR1 LNHDA, CDR2 SQIVND (reference sequence). The CDR3 contains 15 residues. V was pared by 4 bases and J by 7 bases, with 14 bases between. The CDR3 reads CASSNRGQGNSPLHF. In DNA, the CDR3 is TGTGCCAGTAGTAACCGAGGGCAGGGGAATTCACCCCTCCACTTT.

This chain joins TRBV5-1 and TRBJ2-3; D call uncertain. The length of the CDR3 is 16 residues. Trimming took 1 base from V and 0 from J, leaving 12 bases between them. The V gene's germline CDR1 is SGHRS and CDR2 YFSETQ. The CDR3 region is CASSLSGAASTDTQYF. CDR3 sequence (DNA): TGCGCCAGCAGCTTGTCGGGTGCAGCTAGCACAGATACGCAGTATTTT.

This chain joins TRBV23-1 and TRBJ1-5, with a possible D match to TRBD1 (5 bases). TRBV23-1 is an ORF, with its function uncertain. V dropped 0 bases and J dropped 6 bases, with 18 bases sitting between them. The CDR3 extends over 17 amino acids. The CDR3 nucleotides are TGCGCCAGCAGTCAATCTCCGGGACCCAACCGAGGTCAGCCCCAGCATTTT. This codes for CASSQSPGPNRGQPQHF.

The chain has TRBV6-2 or TRBV6-3 and TRBJ2-7; no definite D call. V lost 0 bases and J lost 5, with 8 bases in between. The CDR3 sequence is 13 residues long. Germline loops: CDR1 MNHEY, CDR2 SVGEGT. The CDR3 here is CASSYSRVNEQYF. Here the CDR3 DNA reads TGTGCCAGCAGTTACTCGAGAGTTAACGAGCAGTACTTC.

The chain employs TRBV18 and TRBJ1-1, with D tentatively TRBD1 (6 bases). V gave up 0 bases and J gave up 1 base, with 6 bases separating them. This CDR3 contains 14 residues. In germline, CDR1 is KGHSH, CDR2 LQKENI. CDR3: CASSPPGANTEAFF. The CDR3 DNA reads TGTGCCAGCTCACCACCGGGGGCGAACACTGAAGCTTTCTTT. The entire variable domain, with the rest obtained from reference TRBV18 and TRBJ1-1, is as follows: NAGVMQNPRHLVRRRGQEARLRCSPMKGHSHVYWYRQLPEEGLKFMVYLQKENIIDESGMPKERFSAEFPKEGPSILRIQQVVRGDSAAYFCASSPPGANTEAFFGQGTRLTVV.

J is TRBJ1-4 and V is TRBV18, with a possible D match to TRBD1 (5 bases). In germline, CDR1 is KGHSH, CDR2 LQKENI. The CDR3 is 14 residues long. Deletions cut 10 bases from V and 3 bases from J, with 15 bases between. Here the CDR3 DNA reads TGTGCCACCCGGACGCAGGGAGCTAATGAAAAACTGTTTTTT. Protein product: CATRTQGANEKLFF.

The rearrangement links TRBV10-1 to TRBJ2-2, with 7 bases fitting TRBD1. J was trimmed by 5 bases and V by 6 bases; bases with no gene match: 3. This CDR3 comprises 13 residues. Germline V gives CDR1 WNHNN, CDR2 SYGVQD (reference sequence). CDR3 sequence (DNA): TGCGCCAGCAGCGTCAGGGGGACCGGGGAGCTGTTTTTT. This codes for CASSVRGTGELFF.

CDR3 DNA: TGTGCCATCAGTGAGTTAGACAGGGGGCCTGGGGAGCAGTACTTC. It is translated as CAISELDRGPGEQYF. The rearrangement uses TRBV10-3 and TRBJ2-7; 10 bases line up with TRBD1. The CDR3 extends over 15 amino acids. The junction had 7 bases not matched to a gene; V was cut back by 1 base and J by 7 bases. Germline loops: CDR1 ENHRY, CDR2 SYGVKD.

The CDR3, as DNA: TGCGCCAGCAGCTTAAGGGGCACAGATCAGACCGGGGAGCTGTTTTTT. Amino acids: CASSLRGTDQTGELFF. J is TRBJ2-2 and V is TRBV5-1, with a tentative D call TRBD1 (5 bases). This CDR3 has 16 amino acids. The germline V gene encodes CDR1 SGHRS and CDR2 YFSETQ. Trimming left V 2 bases short and J 5 bases short, with 16 bases between.

The rearrangement joins TRBV4-1 to TRBJ1-5, with 7 bases identical to TRBD1. The germline gives CDR1 MGHRA, CDR2 YSYEKL. The V gene end was trimmed by 0 bases and the J gene end by 4 bases; junction bases not matched to a gene: 9. The CDR3 has 17 amino acids. The CDR3 bases are TGCGCCAGCAGCCAAGATAGCCGACAGGGATTAAATCAGCCCCAGCATTTT. Translation gives CASSQDSRQGLNQPQHF.

This chain joins TRBV7-2 and TRBJ2-7; no definite D call. Germline-derived CDR1 and CDR2 are SGHTA and FQGNSA. The length of the CDR3 is 13 residues. V was pared by 5 bases and J by 2 bases, with 10 bases between. The CDR3 is CASSPGRPYEQYF. CDR3 DNA sequence: TGTGCCAGCAGCCCAGGAAGACCCTACGAGCAGTACTTC. The variable domain in full, with the rest retrieved from reference TRBV7-2 and TRBJ2-7, is GAGVSQSPSNKVTEKGKDVELRCDPISGHTALYWYRQSLGQGLEFLIYFQGNSAPDKSGLPSDRFSAERTGGSVSTLTIQRTQQEDSAVYLCASSPGRPYEQYFGPGTRLTVT.

This chain links TRBV18 with TRBJ1-6, with 7 positions matching TRBD1. Germline-derived CDR1 and CDR2 are KGHSH and LQKENI. The V segment lost 8 bases and the J segment 7 bases; nucleotides outside the gene matches: 8. This CDR3 spans 14 amino acids. CDR3 loop: CASQQQGQNSPLHF. CDR3 nucleotides: TGTGCCAGCCAACAACAGGGACAGAATTCACCCCTCCACTTT.

V gene TRBV7-2 combines with J gene TRBJ1-1, with a tentative D call TRBD1 (6 bases). The V gene lost 1 base and the J gene lost 7 bases, with 10 bases spanning the gap. Germline CDR1 and CDR2: SGHTA and FQGNSA. This CDR3 contains 13 residues. CDR3 bases: TGTGCCAGCAGCTTAGACAGGGAGGATGAAGCTTTCTTT. Protein sequence: CASSLDREDEAFF.

The chain combines TRBV30 with TRBJ2-5; D might be TRBD1 or TRBD2, each matching 6 bases. The CDR3 covers 15 residues. Germline values: CDR1 GTSNPN, CDR2 SVGIG (reference sequence). With 5 bases removed from V and 4 bases from J, the gap between germline ends came to 20 bases. CDR3 nucleotide sequence: TGTGCCTGGGACCCGCTAGGGGGAGGCCGAGAGACCCAGTACTTC. Protein: CAWDPLGGGRETQYF.

The chain carries TRBV19 and TRBJ1-3; D ambiguous. Trimming stripped 3 bases from V and 2 bases from J, with 8 bases between. Per the germline V gene, CDR1 is LNHDA and CDR2 is SQIVND (reference sequence). The CDR3 contains 14 residues. CDR3 nucleotides: TGTGCCAGTAGTATGGGGAGGGCTGGAAACACCATATATTTT. It is translated as CASSMGRAGNTIYF.